The entry below describes one T cell receptor beta chain. The target antigen is unknown. Treatment noted: roughly 20 received Ad26.COV2.S at low or high dose, single or two shots; about 5 received placebo; per-sample allocation not given. Collection of samples fell on day 63 after the first vaccine or placebo injection. An adult donor aged 18-55 years was enrolled in Boston. Participants' vaccine, an Ad26 vector, delivered Wuhan-strain SARS-CoV-2 spike. Clones were read by immunoSEQ multiplex PCR, and TCRdb kept only the in-frame ones, dropping some. The repertoire holds about 680,000 clones, with around 89% as singletons. CDR1 is LNHDA and CDR2 is SQIVND in the germline V gene (reference sequence). The CDR3 has 15 amino acids. Trimming stripped 1 base from V and 4 bases from J, with 13 bases between. This specimen belongs to a study of Ad26.COV2.S vaccination and SARS-CoV-2 variants. In the study overall: The authors gave Ad26.COV2.S intramuscularly, either once or twice 56 days apart.

Study findings and constraints: Using TCR breadth and depth analyses may have led to underestimated total T cell responses.

This TCR was recovered from a person between 18 and 65 years old who received the Ad26.COV2.S COVID-19 vaccine or a placebo. Source: peripheral blood, taken in a trial of Ad26.COV2.S vaccine versus placebo. V is TRBV19 and J is TRBJ2-5; possible D gene TRBD2, 6 bases. The CDR3 region is CASSIVGGTRETQYF. The CDR3 DNA sequence: TGTGCCAGTAGTATAGTGGGAGGAACCAGAGAGACCCAGTACTTC.